The 27 T cell receptor beta chains in this list originate from one sample, sequenced in a study of T cell responses to AZD1222 COVID-19 vaccine. TCRdb keeps only in-frame clones here, not all; method: immunoSEQ multiplex PCR. The data show 80,000 to 100,000 clones, with about 83% seen just once and more than 9% held by the top ten. Sequencing was performed on peripheral blood, taken 28 days after the second AZD1222 dose. The receptors were sampled from an adult who received the AZD1222 COVID-19 vaccine.

The chain is built from TRBV28 and TRBJ2-4; TRBD1 matches at 8 bases. This CDR3 is 16 amino acids long. Germline CDR1 reads MDHEN; CDR2 reads SYDVKM. V gave up 10 bases and J gave up 3 bases; unmatched junction bases: 14. In DNA form, the CDR3 reads TGTGCCATCAACGGTAGGCAGGGGGCCGTCAAAAACATTCAGTACTTC. Encoded protein: CAINGRQGAVKNIQYF. Together with reference TRBV28 and TRBJ2-4, the CDR3 gives the full variable domain: DVKVTQSSRYLVKRTGEKVFLECVQDMDHENMFWYRQDPGLGLRLIYFSYDVKMKEKGDIPEGYSVSREKKERFSLILESASTNQTSMYLCAINGRQGAVKNIQYFGAGTRLSVL.

This chain uses TRBV2 with TRBJ2-7; 8 nucleotides align to TRBD1. This CDR3 spans 13 amino acids. V lost 5 bases and J lost 7; bases outside the gene matches: 7. Germline loops: CDR1 SNHLY, CDR2 FYNNEI. For the CDR3, the DNA is TGTGCCAGCAGTCCGACAGGGGCGGGTGAGCAGTACTTC. This encodes CASSPTGAGEQYF. Drawing the rest from reference TRBV2 and TRBJ2-7, the complete variable domain is EPEVTQTPSHQVTQMGQEVILRCVPISNHLYFYWYRQILGQKVEFLVSFYNNEISEKSEIFDDQFSVERPDGSNFTLKIRSTKLEDSAMYFCASSPTGAGEQYFGPGTRLTVT.

This clone was observed once. The V and J genes are TRBV6-5 and TRBJ2-7; D is tentatively TRBD1 or TRBD2 (6 bases each). Trimming stripped 6 bases from V and 4 bases from J, with 16 bases between. In germline, CDR1 is MNHEY, CDR2 SVGAGI. The CDR3 loop spans 14 amino acids. The CDR3 loop reads CASSPQGRNYEQYF. CDR3 nucleotides: TGTGCCAGCAGCCCCCAGGGGAGGAATTACGAGCAGTACTTC.

The chain combines TRBV12-3 or TRBV12-4 with TRBJ1-5; 9 positions match TRBD1. There are 13 residues in the CDR3. The J segment lost 6 bases and the V segment lost 6 bases, leaving 3 bases of the junction unmatched. The DNA of the CDR3 is TGTGCCAGCAGGGGACAGGGACCTCAGCCCCAGCATTTT. Translated: CASRGQGPQPQHF.

This chain uses TRBV7-9 with TRBJ1-2, with TRBD1 as a possible D gene (6 bases). The V gene's germline CDR1 is SEHNR and CDR2 FQNEAQ (reference sequence). V was shortened by 4 bases and J by 7 bases, with 13 bases between the two germline ends. This CDR3 is 13 amino acids long. The CDR3 sequence is CASSSQGNSGYTF. CDR3 bases: TGTGCCAGCAGCTCACAGGGAAATTCTGGCTACACCTTC. The full variable domain, with the rest looked up from reference TRBV7-9 and TRBJ1-2, is DTGVSQNPRHKITKRGQNVTFRCDPISEHNRLYWYRQTLGQGPEFLTYFQNEAQLEKSRLLSDRFSAERPKGSFSTLEIQRTEQGDSAMYLCASSSQGNSGYTFGSGTRLTVV.

The chain carries TRBV4-3 and TRBJ2-7; D call uncertain. The CDR3 totals 14 residues. From germline, CDR1 is LGHNA and CDR2 YSLEER. The germline V and J ends were trimmed by 0 bases and 3 bases, with 9 bases remaining between them. The CDR3: CASSQDWVGYEQYF. CDR3 sequence (DNA): TGCGCCAGCAGCCAAGATTGGGTCGGCTACGAGCAGTACTTC.

The rearrangement uses TRBV7-9 and TRBJ2-7; TRBD2 might be the D (6 bases). This CDR3 is built from 17 residues. Trimming took 5 bases from V and 2 from J, leaving 22 bases between them. Germline loops: CDR1 SEHNR, CDR2 FQNEAQ (reference sequence). The CDR3 sequence: CASSLGGSGALTYEQYF. CDR3 sequence (DNA): TGTGCCAGCAGCCTCGGGGGTTCTGGGGCCCTAACCTACGAGCAGTACTTC.

The chain combines TRBV5-4 with TRBJ2-7; 7 bases fit TRBD1. CDR3 length: 14 amino acids. CDR1 is SGHNT, CDR2 YYREEE, per germline (reference sequence). The V and J ends lost 0 bases and 1 base, in that order; junction bases with no gene match: 1. CDR3 coding DNA: TGTGCCAGCAGCTTGGACAGGGGATCCTACGAGCAGTACTTC. Protein: CASSLDRGSYEQYF.

This clone was observed a single time. V usage is TRBV19 and J usage is TRBJ1-1, with a tentative D call TRBD1 (5 bases). This CDR3 region has 14 residues. The germline CDR1 and CDR2 sequences are LNHDA and SQIVND (reference sequence). Trimming took 10 bases from V and 0 from J, leaving 15 bases between them. CDR3 region: CAIRQPSMNTEAFF. The DNA of the CDR3 is TGTGCCATTAGACAGCCAAGTATGAACACTGAAGCTTTCTTT.

The V and J genes are TRBV3-1 (or the pseudogene TRBV3-2) and TRBJ2-1, with 7 bases matching TRBD1. The CDR3 is 13 residues long. The V gene end was trimmed by 1 base and the J gene end by 15 bases; junction bases not matched to a gene: 9. CDR1 and CDR2 (germline): LGHDT, YNNKEL (reference sequence). The CDR3 DNA sequence: TGTGCCAGCAGCCAAGGGGCGAACAGGGGAATGTTCTTC. Its translation: CASSQGANRGMFF.

V usage is TRBV10-2 and J usage is TRBJ2-2, with D possibly called TRBD1 or TRBD2 (5 bases each). The CDR3 has 17 amino acids. Trimming left V 6 bases short and J 2 bases short, with 19 bases between. CDR1 is WSHSY and CDR2 is SAAADI in the germline V gene. The CDR3 DNA is TGCGCCAGCAGGAGGGGTGCCGGGACGGTTAACACCGGGGAGCTGTTTTTT. Translated, it gives CASRRGAGTVNTGELFF.

The table lists this clone with a few counts. The chain links TRBV9 to TRBJ2-2; D not certain. Trimming pared 3 bases from V and 2 bases from J, leaving 5 bases between. Germline loops: CDR1 SGDLS, CDR2 YYNGEE. CDR3 size: 13 residues. This CDR3 reads CASSAINTGELFF. The CDR3 nucleotides are TGTGCCAGCAGCGCGATCAACACCGGGGAGCTGTTTTTT.

The chain couples TRBV7-2 to TRBJ1-3, with 7 nucleotides matching TRBD1. Germline V lookup: CDR1 SGHTA, CDR2 FQGNSA. Trimming removed 7 bases from V and 16 bases from J; junction bases left unmatched: 13. The CDR3 runs 12 residues. CDR3 coding DNA: TGTGCCAGCACCCAGGGGGACACCCTATGGTATTTT. Translating it yields CASTQGDTLWYF.

This chain links TRBV14 with TRBJ1-2, with D perhaps matching TRBD1 (6 bases). The V end lost 3 bases, the J end lost 0 bases, and 14 bases lay between the germline ends. Germline CDR1 reads SGHDN; CDR2 reads FVKESK. The CDR3 has 16 amino acids. As DNA, the CDR3 is TGTGCCAGCAGCCAGAAATCAGGGGAAGCTAACTATGGCTACACCTTC. Translation: CASSQKSGEANYGYTF. The full variable domain, rest sourced from reference TRBV14 and TRBJ1-2, is EAGVTQFPSHSVIEKGQTVTLRCDPISGHDNLYWYRRVMGKEIKFLLHFVKESKQDESGMPNNRFLAERTGGTYSTLKVQPAELEDSGVYFCASSQKSGEANYGYTFGSGTRLTVV.

This clone was found once. The V gene is TRBV3-1 (or the pseudogene TRBV3-2), the J gene TRBJ2-3; D may be TRBD1 (5 bases). The V and J ends lost 3 bases and 2 bases respectively, with 12 bases between them. Germline V gene lookup returns CDR1 LGHDT and CDR2 YNNKEL (reference sequence). CDR3 length equals 15 residues. The DNA of the CDR3 is TGTGCCAGCAGCCAGATCCCAGGGTACACAGATACGCAGTATTTT. Translation: CASSQIPGYTDTQYF.

This clone was seen a single time. This rearrangement joins TRBV6-5 to TRBJ1-5, with D perhaps matching TRBD1 (5 bases). The CDR3 runs 14 residues. Trimming stripped 4 bases from V and 3 bases from J, with 10 bases between. Germline CDR1 reads MNHEY; CDR2 reads SVGAGI. The CDR3 here is CASSLEQANQPQHF. CDR3 sequence (DNA): TGTGCCAGCAGTTTGGAACAGGCCAATCAGCCCCAGCATTTT.

This chain connects TRBV7-2 to TRBJ2-5; 7 bases match TRBD1. The CDR3 is made up of 13 amino acids. Germline loops: CDR1 SGHTA, CDR2 FQGNSA. The trim removed 4 bases at V and 4 bases at J, leaving 3 bases unmatched. The DNA for the CDR3 is TGTGCCAGCAGCTGGAACAGGGGAGAGACCCAGTACTTC. Translating it yields CASSWNRGETQYF.

The table lists this clone with a few counts. V and J are TRBV4-1 and TRBJ2-3, with D possibly matching TRBD2 (5 bases). Germline CDR1 and CDR2: MGHRA and YSYEKL. The CDR3 spans 14 residues. With 5 bases removed from V and 3 bases from J, the gap between germline ends came to 12 bases. Written as DNA, the CDR3 is TGCGCCAGCAGCTACGGAGGAAGGACAGATACGCAGTATTTT. As protein: CASSYGGRTDTQYF.

The V gene is TRBV7-3, the J gene TRBJ1-1, with D possibly being TRBD1 (6 bases). V was shortened by 8 bases and J by 5 bases, with 15 bases between the two germline ends. The CDR3 covers 13 residues. From germline, CDR1 is SGHTA and CDR2 FQGTGA. This chain's CDR3 is CASSSDRRTEAFF. The CDR3 DNA reads as TGTGCCAGCTCGTCCGACAGGAGGACTGAAGCTTTCTTT. Together with reference TRBV7-3 and TRBJ1-1, the CDR3 gives the full variable domain: GAGVSQTPSNKVTEKGKYVELRCDPISGHTALYWYRQSLGQGPEFLIYFQGTGAADDSGLPNDRFFAVRPEGSVSTLKIQRTERGDSAVYLCASSSDRRTEAFFGQGTRLTVV.

V gene TRBV5-6 combines with J gene TRBJ1-6; D is unclear. Germline V gives CDR1 SGHDT, CDR2 YYEEEE. Trimming left V 0 bases short and J 3 bases short, with 1 base between. CDR3 length equals 13 residues. CDR3 protein: CASSLDYNSPLHF. The CDR3 region has the DNA TGTGCCAGCAGCTTGGACTATAATTCACCCCTCCACTTT.

Only a few counts were recorded for this clone. The rearrangement uses TRBV7-9 and TRBJ2-7; D is undetermined. From germline, CDR1 is SEHNR and CDR2 FQNEAQ (reference sequence). The CDR3 is made up of 15 amino acids. Trimming took 5 bases from V and 1 from J, leaving 15 bases between them. CDR3: CASSDWALSSYEQYF. CDR3 sequence (DNA): TGTGCCAGCAGCGATTGGGCTCTCTCATCCTACGAGCAGTACTTC.

The gene calls are TRBV29-1 and TRBJ1-3, with unresolved D. Trimming took off 6 bases at V and 0 bases at J, with 9 bases between the two ends. The CDR3 sequence is 13 residues long. Germline lookup yields CDR1 SQVTM and CDR2 ANQGSEA. In DNA form, the CDR3 reads TGCAGCGTCGTCCTCGACTCTGGAAACACCATATATTTT. Protein product: CSVVLDSGNTIYF.

This clone has only one observation. V gene TRBV5-6 combines with J gene TRBJ1-5; a weak D match, TRBD1 (5 bases). V gave up 2 bases and J gave up 5 bases, with 8 bases separating them. The germline V gene encodes CDR1 SGHDT and CDR2 YYEEEE. The CDR3 extends over 13 amino acids. CDR3 region: CASSLGTHQPQHF. The CDR3 DNA reads TGTGCCAGCAGCTTAGGGACCCATCAGCCCCAGCATTTT.

J is TRBJ2-1 and V is TRBV19; a weak D match, TRBD1 (5 bases). The germline gives CDR1 LNHDA, CDR2 SQIVND (reference sequence). Trimming cost V 6 bases and J 3 bases, with 9 bases left between them. The CDR3 loop spans 13 amino acids. CDR3 nucleotide sequence: TGTGCCAGTAGGGGGCAGAACTACAATGAGCAGTTCTTC. It specifies CASRGQNYNEQFF.

J is TRBJ2-7 and V is TRBV6-5; TRBD1 agrees at 8 bases. Germline lookup yields CDR1 MNHEY and CDR2 SVGAGI. V was pared by 4 bases and J by 3 bases, with 8 bases of the junction left unmatched. CDR3 length equals 15 residues. The CDR3 DNA sequence: TGTGCCAGCAGTTTCGGACAGGGAGCAGGCTACGAGCAGTACTTC. It is translated as CASSFGQGAGYEQYF.

V usage is TRBV7-2 and J usage is TRBJ1-1; 7 nucleotides line up with TRBD1. Trimming took 1 base from V and 1 from J; bases not matched to a gene: 0. The CDR3 is made up of 14 amino acids. Germline CDR1 SGHTA, CDR2 FQGNSA. CDR3 sequence (DNA): TGTGCCAGCAGCTTAGACAGGGGGAACACTGAAGCTTTCTTT. It specifies CASSLDRGNTEAFF.

The genes are TRBV21-1 and TRBJ1-1. TRBV21-1 is a pseudogene. This CDR3 spans 17 amino acids. CDR3 region: CASSSEQQRILNTEAFF. DNA of the CDR3: TGTGCCAGCAGCAGTGAACAGCAGCGGATTCTGAACACTGAAGCTTTCTTT.